The sample holds one count of the clone carrying this TCR beta chain. The entry originates in a study of T cell responses to AZD1222 COVID-19 vaccine. The table came from immunoSEQ multiplex PCR; TCRdb's copy has only in-frame clones and leaves some out. The table lists over 150,000 clones, about 90% of them singletons. The V gene lost 3 bases and the J gene lost 1 base, with 12 bases spanning the gap. The CDR3 extends over 15 amino acids. Germline CDR1 reads KGHSH; CDR2 reads LQKENI. The chain links TRBV18 to TRBJ2-5, with D possibly matching TRBD2 (5 bases). Material: peripheral blood, obtained on day 0 of AZD1222 vaccination. The clonotype comes from an adult in good health. The CDR3 DNA is TGTGCCAGCTCACCCCGGGCCGGGGTCCAAGAGACCCAGTACTTC. As protein: CASSPRAGVQETQYF.